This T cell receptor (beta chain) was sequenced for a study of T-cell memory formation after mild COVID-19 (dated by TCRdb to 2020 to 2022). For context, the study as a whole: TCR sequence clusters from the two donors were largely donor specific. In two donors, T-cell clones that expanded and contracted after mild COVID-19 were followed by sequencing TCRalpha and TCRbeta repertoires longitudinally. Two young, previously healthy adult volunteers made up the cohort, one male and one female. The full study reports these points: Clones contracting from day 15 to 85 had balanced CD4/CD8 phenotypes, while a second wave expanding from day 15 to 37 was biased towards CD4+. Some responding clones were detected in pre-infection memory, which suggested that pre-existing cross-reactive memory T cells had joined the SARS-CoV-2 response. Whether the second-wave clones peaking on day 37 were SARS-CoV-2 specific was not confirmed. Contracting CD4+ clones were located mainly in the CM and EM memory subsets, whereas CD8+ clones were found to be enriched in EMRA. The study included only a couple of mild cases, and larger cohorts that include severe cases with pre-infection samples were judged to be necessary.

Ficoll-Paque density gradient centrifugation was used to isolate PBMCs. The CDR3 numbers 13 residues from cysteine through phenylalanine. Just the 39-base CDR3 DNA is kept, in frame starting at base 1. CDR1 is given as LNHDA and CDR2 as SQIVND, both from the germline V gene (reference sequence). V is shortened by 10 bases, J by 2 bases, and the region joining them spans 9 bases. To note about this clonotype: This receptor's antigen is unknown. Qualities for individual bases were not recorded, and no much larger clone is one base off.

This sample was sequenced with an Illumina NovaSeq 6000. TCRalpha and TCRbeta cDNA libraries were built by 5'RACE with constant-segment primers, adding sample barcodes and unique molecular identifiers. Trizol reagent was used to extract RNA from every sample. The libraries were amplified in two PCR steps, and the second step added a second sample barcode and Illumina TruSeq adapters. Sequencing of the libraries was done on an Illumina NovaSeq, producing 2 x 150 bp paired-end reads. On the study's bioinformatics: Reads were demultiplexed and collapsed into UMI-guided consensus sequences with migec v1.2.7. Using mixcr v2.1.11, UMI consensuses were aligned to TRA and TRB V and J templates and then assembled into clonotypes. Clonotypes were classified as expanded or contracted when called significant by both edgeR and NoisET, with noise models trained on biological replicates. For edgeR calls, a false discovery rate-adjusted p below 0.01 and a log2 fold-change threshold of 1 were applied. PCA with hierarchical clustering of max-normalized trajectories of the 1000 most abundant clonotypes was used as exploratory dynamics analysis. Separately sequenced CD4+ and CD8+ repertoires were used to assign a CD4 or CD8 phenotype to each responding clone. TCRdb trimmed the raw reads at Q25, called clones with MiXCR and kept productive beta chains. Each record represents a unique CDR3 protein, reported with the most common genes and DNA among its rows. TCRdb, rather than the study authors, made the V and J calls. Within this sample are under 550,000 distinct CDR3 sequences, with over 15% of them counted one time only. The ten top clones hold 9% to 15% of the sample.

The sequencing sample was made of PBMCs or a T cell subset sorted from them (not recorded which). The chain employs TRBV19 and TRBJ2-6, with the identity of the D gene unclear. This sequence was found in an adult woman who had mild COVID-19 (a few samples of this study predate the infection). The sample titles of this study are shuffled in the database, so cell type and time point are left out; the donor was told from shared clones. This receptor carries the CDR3 CAILGPGANVLTF. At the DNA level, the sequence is TGTGCCATCCTTGGGCCTGGGGCCAACGTCCTGACTTTC.